What follows are 4 T cell receptor beta chains derived from one specimen sequenced in a study of cytomegalovirus exposure and HLA in healthy donors. The PCR had 60 Vbeta and 13 Jbeta primers. The method was immunoSEQ multiplex PCR; TCRdb's version includes in-frame clones alone and lacks a portion of them. The sample records more than 85,000 clones, approximately 72% being singletons. The material sequenced was PBMCs. Receptors were obtained from a man in his thirties or forties in good health and CMV-seronegative.

A single count supports this clone. This chain connects TRBV21-1 to TRBJ1-2; the listed D gene, TRBD1, was not tested against the DNA. TRBV21-1 is described as a pseudogene. This CDR3 region has 14 residues. DNA of the CDR3: TGTGCCAGCAGCAATCTTATACAGGGCTATGGCTACACCTTC. Its translation is CASSNLIQGYGYTF.

The chain couples TRBV15 to TRBJ1-5, with D perhaps TRBD1 (6 bases). The ends were cut back, 0 bases at V and 3 bases at J, with 18 bases in the middle. The germline V gene encodes CDR1 LNHNV and CDR2 YYDKDF (reference sequence). This CDR3 has 18 residues. The DNA of the CDR3 is TGTGCCACCAGCAGAGATGGAGGACAGATTAGGGCCAATCAGCCCCAGCATTTT. Translation: CATSRDGGQIRANQPQHF.

This chain uses TRBV5-1 with TRBJ2-1, with 9 bases lining up with TRBD2. In germline, CDR1 is SGHRS, CDR2 YFSETQ. J was trimmed by 10 bases and V by 0 bases; bases with no gene match: 5. CDR3 size: 14 residues. The CDR3 DNA reads as TGCGCCAGCAGCTTGGCTCTAGCGGGAAAGGAGCAGTTCTTC. Translating it yields CASSLALAGKEQFF.

This clone has a single count. The V gene is TRBV11-2, the J gene TRBJ1-1; 10 nucleotides line up with TRBD1. CDR3 length: 14 residues. The V and J ends lost 5 bases and 7 bases, in that order; junction bases with no gene match: 7. CDR1 is SGHAT and CDR2 is FQNNGV in the germline V gene. The CDR3 nucleotides read TGTGCCAGCAGCCTGACAGGGGGCGCCGGTGAAGCTTTCTTT. Translating gives CASSLTGGAGEAFF.